The 5 T cell receptor beta chains in this list originate from one sample, sequenced in a study of CD8 T cells in Susac syndrome (dated by TCRdb to between 2019 and 2020). The library was generated by the immunoSEQ multiplex PCR assay. RNA was extracted using the RNeasy kit, and roughly 0.5 to 1 microgram was reverse transcribed with random hexamers. TCRdb redid the processing of the public reads, applying fastp at Q25 and MiXCR, and retained in-frame beta chains. For every CDR3 protein sequence, its rows merge into one entry that carries the most common genes and DNA. The sample includes roughly 150,000 distinct CDR3 sequences, with 90% to 95% observed a single time. Of the sample, approximately 0.14% is held by the ten largest clones. Sequenced: CD4+ T cells from PBMCs. The receptors here all came from a human donor in good health.

V and J are TRBV27 and TRBJ2-2; 14 bases match TRBD2. J gave up 4 bases and V 9 bases, and 1 base lay outside the gene matches. The CDR3 has 14 residues. In germline, CDR1 is MNHEY, CDR2 SMNVEV (reference sequence). The CDR3 sequence: CASGTSGGTGELFF. For the CDR3, the DNA is TGTGCCAGTGGGACTAGCGGGGGCACCGGGGAGCTGTTTTTT.

This rearrangement joins TRBV5-1 to TRBJ2-2; tentatively, D is TRBD2 (5 bases). The CDR3 consists of 12 residues. Germline-derived CDR1 and CDR2 are SGHRS and YFSETQ. Deletions cut 3 bases from V and 6 bases from J, with 6 bases between. CDR3: CASSWGAGELFF. In nucleotides, the CDR3 is TGCGCCAGCAGCTGGGGAGCCGGGGAGCTGTTTTTT. Using reference TRBV5-1 and TRBJ2-2 for the parts outside the CDR3, the full variable domain is KAGVTQTPRYLIKTRGQQVTLSCSPISGHRSVSWYQQTPGQGLQFLFEYFSETQRNKGNFPGRFSGRQFSNSRSEMNVSTLELGDSALYLCASSWGAGELFFGEGSRLTVL.

The CDR3, as DNA: TGTGCCAGTACCGTGGACAGGGACTATGGCTACACCTTC. Translation: CASTVDRDYGYTF. This rearrangement joins TRBV19 to TRBJ1-2; 8 positions agree with TRBD1. CDR1 is LNHDA, CDR2 SQIVND, per germline (reference sequence). V was pared by 7 bases and J by 3 bases, with 4 bases of the junction left unmatched. The CDR3 has 13 residues.

This clonotype was seen once. CDR3 protein: CASGSGTPNTGELFF. The CDR3, as DNA: TGCGCCAGCGGGTCCGGGACTCCTAACACCGGGGAGCTGTTTTTT. The chain links TRBV5-1 to TRBJ2-2, with D possibly TRBD2 on 6 matching bases. The CDR3 runs to 15 residues. CDR1 and CDR2 from the germline V gene are SGHRS and YFSETQ. V lost 7 bases to trimming and J lost 2 bases, with 15 bases between them.

The chain combines TRBV29-1 with TRBJ2-5; the match to TRBD1 covers 7 bases. This CDR3 region has 12 residues. J lost 5 bases, V lost 6 bases, and 6 bases had no gene match. The germline CDR1 and CDR2 sequences are SQVTM and ANQGSEA. In nucleotides, the CDR3 is TGCAGCGTATACAGGGGTAGTGAGACCCAGTACTTC. Translated, it gives CSVYRGSETQYF.